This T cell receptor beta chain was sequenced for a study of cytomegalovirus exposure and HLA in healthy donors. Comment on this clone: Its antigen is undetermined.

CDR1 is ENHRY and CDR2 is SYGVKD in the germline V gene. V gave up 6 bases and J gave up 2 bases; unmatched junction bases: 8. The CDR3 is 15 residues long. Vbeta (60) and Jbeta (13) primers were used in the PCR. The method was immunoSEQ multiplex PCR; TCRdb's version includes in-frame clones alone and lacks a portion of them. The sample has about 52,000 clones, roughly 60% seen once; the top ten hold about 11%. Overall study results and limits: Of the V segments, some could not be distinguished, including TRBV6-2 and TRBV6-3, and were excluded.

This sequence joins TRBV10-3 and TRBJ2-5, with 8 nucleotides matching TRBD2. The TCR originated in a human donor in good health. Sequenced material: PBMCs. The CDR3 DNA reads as TGTGCCATCAGACTTGGCGGGGGGTGGCAAGAGACCCAGTACTTC. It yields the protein CAIRLGGGWQETQYF.